These T cell receptor beta chains were read from a single sample in a study of cytomegalovirus exposure and HLA in healthy donors. The repertoire was sequenced with immunoSEQ multiplex PCR; TCRdb's copy has only in-frame clones and lacks some. Here the sample spans 90,000 to 110,000 clones, approximately 83% being singletons. The sequenced sample consisted of PBMCs. The receptors shown here come from a man between 18 and 35 years old in good health and CMV-seronegative. The CDR3 runs from the conserved cysteine through the conserved F or W. Each record gives: V gene, CDR3 length, J gene, clone size, D gene, CDR3 DNA, CDR3 protein. A D gene is named only where the DNA matches it firmly. Expanded clones are given a class, and other clones once, few, many or no size at all.

TRBV13	15	TRBJ2-6	.	.	TGTGCCAGCAGCTTAAGGAGCTCTGGGGCCAACGTCCTGACTTTC	CASSLRSSGANVLTF
TRBV4-3	16	TRBJ1-5	.	.	TGCGCCAGCAGCCAAGAGGTAGCCGAGGGTTTACAGCCCCAGCATTTT	CASSQEVAEGLQPQHF
TRBV15	14	TRBJ1-2	.	TRBD1	TGTGCCACCAGCCGGGACAGCCACACATATGGCTACACCTTC	CATSRDSHTYGYTF
TRBV6-5	12	TRBJ2-7	.	TRBD1	TGTGCCAGCAGGGGACAGGTGGGCGAGCAGTACTTC	CASRGQVGEQYF
TRBV5-1	15	TRBJ2-5	.	.	TGCGCCAGCAGCTTCCCGGGCCCGCGGGAAGAGACCCAGTACTTC	CASSFPGPREETQYF
TRBV7-9	14	TRBJ2-2	.	TRBD2	TGTGCCAGCAGTTCCGGGACTAGCGGCGGGGAGCTGTTTTTT	CASSSGTSGGELFF
TRBV28	13	TRBJ2-7	.	TRBD2	TGTGCCAGCAGTTTGCCCGCGGGGGGAGAGCAGTACTTC	CASSLPAGGEQYF
TRBV7-9	16	TRBJ2-7	.	TRBD1	TGTGCCAGCAGCTTTTTATCAGGGGGCAACTCCTACGAGCAGTACTTC	CASSFLSGGNSYEQYF
TRBV19	15	TRBJ2-1	.	TRBD2	TGTGCCAGTAGTCTCGGGACTAAAGCCTACAATGAGCAGTTCTTC	CASSLGTKAYNEQFF
TRBV19	17	TRBJ2-7	.	TRBD2	TGTGCCAGTAGTCCGTCCCTCCGGGGCGGGGGAATCTACGAGCAGTACTTC	CASSPSLRGGGIYEQYF
TRBV6-5	14	TRBJ2-7	.	.	TGTGCCAGCAGCCCACGGGACATGACCTACGAGCAGTACTTC	CASSPRDMTYEQYF
TRBV29-1	16	TRBJ2-1	.	TRBD1	TGCAGCGTTGAACCAGACAGGGGACCTCCCTACAATGAGCAGTTCTTC	CSVEPDRGPPYNEQFF
TRBV4-1	16	TRBJ2-7	once	TRBD2	TGCGCCAGCAGCCAAGGGCTTGCGGGACTAGTCTACGAGCAGTACTTC	CASSQGLAGLVYEQYF
TRBV18	14	TRBJ1-5	few	.	TGTGCCAGCTCACCGGGGGGAAACAATCAGCCCCAGCATTTT	CASSPGGNNQPQHF
TRBV19	14	TRBJ2-1	.	TRBD2	TGTGCCAGCAAAGCGGGAGGGCCGGCGAATGAGCAGTTCTTC	CASKAGGPANEQFF
TRBV19	14	TRBJ2-1	once	.	TGTGCCAGTAGTATGGGTCAGGCCATTAATGAGCAGTTCTTC	CASSMGQAINEQFF
TRBV27	18	TRBJ1-2	.	TRBD1	TGTGCCAGCAGTACCATATATCCCCCGCTGGGACAGGACTATGGCTACACCTTC	CASSTIYPPLGQDYGYTF
TRBV7-8	20	TRBJ2-1	.	TRBD2	TGTGCCAGCAGCTTAGTTAGACTAGCGGGAATCTCGAGCTCCTACAATGAGCAGTTCTTC	CASSLVRLAGISSSYNEQFF
TRBV19	11	TRBJ1-2	.	TRBD1	TGTGCCACCCGACAGGGTAATGGCTACACCTTC	CATRQGNGYTF
TRBV7-9	15	TRBJ1-2	.	TRBD1	TGTGCCAGCAGCGCCAGACAGGGCCCGATCTATGGCTACACCTTC	CASSARQGPIYGYTF
TRBV7-9	15	TRBJ2-3	once	TRBD1	TGTGCCAGCAGCCTGGGACAGTCTAGCACAGATACGCAGTATTTT	CASSLGQSSTDTQYF
TRBV29-1	13	TRBJ2-3	.	.	TGCAGCGTTACAGGGTGGCACGCAGATACGCAGTATTTT	CSVTGWHADTQYF
TRBV5-1	14	TRBJ1-4	.	TRBD1	TGCGCCAGCAGCCGGACAGGGGAAGGAGAAAAACTGTTTTTT	CASSRTGEGEKLFF
TRBV18	16	TRBJ2-3	.	.	TGTGCCAGCTCACCATTCGCGCAGACACCACGGGATACGCAGTATTTT	CASSPFAQTPRDTQYF
TRBV4-3	12	TRBJ2-5	.	TRBD2	TGCGCCAGCGGGACTAGCAAAGAGACCCAGTACTTC	CASGTSKETQYF
TRBV19	16	TRBJ2-1	.	TRBD2	TGTGCCAGTAGTATACGTGCTAGCGGAGCCTACAATGAGCAGTTCTTC	CASSIRASGAYNEQFF
TRBV28	15	TRBJ1-4	.	.	TGTGCCAGCAGTTCCCCAGATCCAACTAATGAAAAACTGTTTTTT	CASSSPDPTNEKLFF
TRBV7-2	16	TRBJ1-2	once	.	TGTGCCAGCAGCTTAAATAGCCGGGACTGGAAGTATGGCTACACCTTC	CASSLNSRDWKYGYTF
TRBV12-5	15	TRBJ2-7	once	TRBD2	TGTGCTAGTGGTTTGGTACTAGGACTAGTCTACGAGCAGTACTTC	CASGLVLGLVYEQYF
TRBV29-1	15	TRBJ2-1	few	.	TGCAGCGTCGAGCGGACGGCAGGCAGGAACAATGAGCAGTTCTTC	CSVERTAGRNNEQFF
TRBV28	13	TRBJ1-1	.	.	TGTGCCAGCAGTCCCTGGGCCCTCCCGGAAGCTTTCTTT	CASSPWALPEAFF
TRBV7-3	13	TRBJ2-1	.	.	TGTGCCAGCAGCTTAAGACAGGTCAATGAGCAGTTCTTC	CASSLRQVNEQFF
TRBV9	15	TRBJ2-7	.	.	TGTGCCAGCAGCGTAGAGCAGGGAAGTGGGTACGAGCAGTACTTC	CASSVEQGSGYEQYF
TRBV2	11	TRBJ1-4	.	.	TGTGCCAGCAGTGAACTTGAAAAACTGTTTTTT	CASSELEKLFF
TRBV2	14	TRBJ1-2	once	.	TGTGCCAGCAGTGAAGCGCTGTTAGCAGCTGGCTACACCTTC	CASSEALLAAGYTF
TRBV7-6	12	TRBJ2-7	.	TRBD1	TGTGCCAGCAGCGGGGACAGGGACGAGCAGTACTTC	CASSGDRDEQYF
TRBV6-1	12	TRBJ1-1	.	.	TGTGCCAGCAGTTCCGGGACACCTGAAGCTTTCTTT	CASSSGTPEAFF
TRBV6-5	14	TRBJ2-7	few	TRBD2	TGTGCCAGCAGCTCCACTAGGGGAGGGGATGAGCAGTACTTC	CASSSTRGGDEQYF
TRBV19	14	TRBJ1-5	.	.	TGTGCCAGTAACATAGGGGTCTACAATCAGCCCCAGCATTTT	CASNIGVYNQPQHF
TRBV5-5	14	TRBJ2-1	.	.	TGTGCCAGCAGCTTGGGTGTACTAGTCAATGAGCAGTTCTTC	CASSLGVLVNEQFF
TRBV5-1	17	TRBJ1-1	.	TRBD1	TGCGCCAGCAGAACCGGGACAGGGGCGCTCTTTGACACTGAAGCTTTCTTT	CASRTGTGALFDTEAFF
TRBV2	13	TRBJ1-4	.	TRBD1	TGTGCCAGCAGTGGACAGGGAGGTGAAAAACTGTTTTTT	CASSGQGGEKLFF
TRBV6-5	14	TRBJ1-4	.	TRBD1	TGTGCCAGCAGCTTGACAGGGACTAATGAAAAACTGTTTTTT	CASSLTGTNEKLFF
TRBV29-1	12	TRBJ2-3	.	.	TGCAGCGGGGAGACTGGCACAGATACGCAGTATTTT	CSGETGTDTQYF
TRBV7-9	15	TRBJ1-1	once	.	TGTGCCAGCAGCTTAACCACAGGACCGTACACTGAAGCTTTCTTT	CASSLTTGPYTEAFF
TRBV6-1	14	TRBJ1-2	.	.	TGTGCCACCCACGACTGGGGCAGGGAACATGGCTACACCTTC	CATHDWGREHGYTF
TRBV6-6	12	TRBJ1-2	few	TRBD1	TGTGCCAGCAGGGGACAGGGCTATGGCTACACCTTC	CASRGQGYGYTF
TRBV27	13	TRBJ2-5	.	.	TGTGCCAGCAGTTCAGGACACATGGAGACCCAGTACTTC	CASSSGHMETQYF